This is a list of T cell receptor beta chains from one sample in a study of regulatory T cells in long-lasting Graves disease. TCRdb re-called the multiplex PCR reads through MiXCR, storing one row per CDR3 protein. The sample comprises more than 450,000 distinct CDR3 sequences, around 12% of which are singletons, and 8% to 10% rests with the top ten. These data were likewise used in another study, on T cells in Graves' hyperthyroidism and ophthalmopathy.

The source material was peripheral blood mononuclear cells (PBMCs), sampled at new diagnosis, from a patient treated with antithyroid drugs. The receptors here all came from a woman in her 30s with Graves disease. CDR3s include the opening cysteine and the closing phenylalanine or tryptophan. The D gene is left open where the match is weak. Some rows have no size entry. The others give once, few or many, or a class for an expanded clone.

NA	NA	TRBV6-1	TRBJ2-1	TGTGCCAGCCGTCATTCGGGGAAAAGGCTTAGTGAGCAGTTCTTC	CASRHSGKRLSEQFF
NA	NA	TRBV7-6	TRBJ2-2	TGTGCCAGCAGCCACGGGAATTCCGGGGAGCTGTTTTTT	CASSHGNSGELFF
many	TRBD1	TRBV28	TRBJ1-5	TGTGCCAGCAGCCCAGGGACAGGTTTCCATCAGCCCCAGCATTTT	CASSPGTGFHQPQHF
NA	NA	TRBV9	TRBJ2-7	TGTGCCAGCAGCGTAGGTTCAGCTTATGGCGAGCAGTACTTC	CASSVGSAYGEQYF
many	TRBD1	TRBV20-1	TRBJ1-1	TGCAGTGCTCACAGGGGAGTAGACACTGAAGCTTTCTTT	CSAHRGVDTEAFF
NA	NA	TRBV4-3	TRBJ2-5	TGCGCCAGCAGCCAAGTAGGACGGGAAGAGACCCAGTACTTC	CASSQVGREETQYF
many	NA	TRBV28	TRBJ1-2	TGTGCCAGCAGTTTGCAGGTACAGGTGCTGTATGGCTACACCTTC	CASSLQVQVLYGYTF
NA	NA	TRBV18	TRBJ2-1	TGTGCCAGCTCACCCGACTTTTTAGCGGAAAGAGGGGTCAATGAGCAGTTCTTC	CASSPDFLAERGVNEQFF
NA	NA	TRBV20-1	TRBJ2-1	TGCAGTGCTTCCCAGGACCCCTACAATGAGCAGTTCTTC	CSASQDPYNEQFF
many	TRBD1	TRBV7-2	TRBJ1-2	TGTGCCAGCAGCTTCGTAGGGGGCAAGAACTATGGCTACACCTTC	CASSFVGGKNYGYTF
many	NA	TRBV9	TRBJ2-5	TGTGCCAGCAGCGAAGGACTGGATTGGGGAGAGACCCAGTACTTC	CASSEGLDWGETQYF
many	TRBD1	TRBV28	TRBJ1-3	TGTGCCAGCAGTCGGACAGGGGTTAATACCATATATTTT	CASSRTGVNTIYF
NA	NA	TRBV19	TRBJ1-5	TGTGCCAGTAGTACGATCCTTAGGAGCAATCAGCCCCAGCATTTT	CASSTILRSNQPQHF
NA	NA	TRBV6-5	TRBJ2-7	TGTGCCAGCAGTTACGGGACGCCGGGTCACTACGAGCAGTACTTC	CASSYGTPGHYEQYF
NA	NA	TRBV5-1	TRBJ2-7	TGCGCCAGCAGCTTGGTGGTGGGACCGAGCTCCTACGAGCAGTACTTC	CASSLVVGPSSYEQYF
NA	TRBD1	TRBV20-1	TRBJ1-5	TGCAGTGCTAGCCCAGGGGGCAAGGGGGAAAGCAATCAGCCCCAGCATTTT	CSASPGGKGESNQPQHF
NA	NA	TRBV20-1	TRBJ1-2	TGCAGTGCTAGAAAGGACCAGAACTATGGCTACACCTTC	CSARKDQNYGYTF
NA	TRBD2	TRBV19	TRBJ2-1	TGTGCCACCGGCAGGACTAGCGGATCCTACAATGAGCAGTTCTTC	CATGRTSGSYNEQFF
many	NA	TRBV7-9	TRBJ2-1	TGTGCCAGCAGCCTCGCCGCACAGACCTACAATGAGCAGTTCTTC	CASSLAAQTYNEQFF
many	TRBD1	TRBV27	TRBJ1-1	TGTGCCAGCAGTCCCCTATTCGCGACAGGGGGGGTGAGCACTGAAGCTTTCTTT	CASSPLFATGGVSTEAFF
many	NA	TRBV25-1	TRBJ2-7	TGTGCCAGCAGTGGGTTGGTGTTAGTTGAGCAGTACTTC	CASSGLVLVEQYF
NA	TRBD1	TRBV7-9	TRBJ1-2	TGTGCCAGCAGCTTAGTAGGCCCAGGGGGAAACAATGGCTACACCTTC	CASSLVGPGGNNGYTF
NA	TRBD2	TRBV7-2	TRBJ2-3	TGTGCCAGCAGCCCGTCGACTAGCGGAGGTTCCACAGATACGCAGTATTTT	CASSPSTSGGSTDTQYF
many	NA	TRBV11-2	TRBJ1-1	TGTGCCAGCAGCCCCTCCGTGTGGACCATGACTGAAGCTTTCTTT	CASSPSVWTMTEAFF
many	TRBD1	TRBV24-1	TRBJ2-1	TGTGCCACCGGGACAGTGAGCTCCTACAATGAGCAGTTCTTC	CATGTVSSYNEQFF
NA	NA	TRBV18	TRBJ2-2	TGTGCCAGCTCACCATTCAGAACATCCGCGAACACCGGGGAGCTGTTTTTT	CASSPFRTSANTGELFF
many	NA	TRBV19	TRBJ2-3	TGTGCCAGTAGTTCCCCACCGCGGGATAGCACAGATACGCAGTATTTT	CASSSPPRDSTDTQYF
NA	TRBD2	TRBV6-1	TRBJ2-7	TGTGCCAGCACTCCGACTAGCGGGAGGGCCAACCAGTACTTC	CASTPTSGRANQYF